A single sample gave rise to the 25 T cell receptor beta chains below, sequenced in a study of identifying expanded T cells in peripheral blood. The assay was immunoSEQ multiplex PCR, and TCRdb's table has in-frame clones only and misses some. Of about 130,000 clones listed, about 88% are singletons. Material for sequencing was blood. The receptors come from a person between 18 and 75 years old in good health.

The chain employs TRBV30 and TRBJ1-1; D remains ambiguous. This CDR3 is 14 amino acids long. Looked up from germline, CDR1 is GTSNPN and CDR2 is SVGIG (reference sequence). V dropped 1 base and J dropped 1 base, with 10 bases sitting between them. In DNA form, the CDR3 reads TGTGCCTGGAGTGGCGACACCTGGAACACTGAAGCTTTCTTT. It translates to CAWSGDTWNTEAFF.

The chain is built from TRBV6-4 and TRBJ2-3; 8 nucleotides line up with TRBD1. The V gene end was trimmed by 1 base and the J gene end by 0 bases; junction bases not matched to a gene: 3. CDR1 MRHNA and CDR2 SNTAGT come from the germline V gene. The CDR3 spans 16 residues. The CDR3, as DNA: TGTGCCAGCAGTGACTTGACAGGGGCGAGCACAGATACGCAGTATTTT. As protein: CASSDLTGASTDTQYF.

This sequence joins TRBV7-8 and TRBJ1-2; 8 nucleotides line up with TRBD1. The CDR3 runs to 14 residues. Germline CDR1 reads SGHVS; CDR2 reads FQNEAQ. The trim removed 5 bases at V and 4 bases at J, leaving 6 bases unmatched. CDR3 sequence: CASSIRTGSYGYTF. The CDR3 coding sequence is TGTGCCAGCAGCATTCGGACAGGGAGCTATGGCTACACCTTC. Complete variable domain (other parts from reference TRBV7-8 and TRBJ1-2): GAGVSQSPRYKVAKRGQDVALRCDPISGHVSLFWYQQALGQGPEFLTYFQNEAQLDKSGLPSDRFFAERPEGSVSTLKIQRTQQEDSAVYLCASSIRTGSYGYTFGSGTRLTVV.

The chain couples TRBV7-2 to TRBJ2-7; 7 nucleotides agree with TRBD2. Germline assignment: CDR1 SGHTA and CDR2 FQGNSA. CDR3 length: 14 residues. V shed 4 bases and J 1 base; nucleotides not matched to a gene: 4. CDR3 in amino acids: CASSSSLASYEQYF. CDR3 bases: TGTGCCAGCAGCTCCTCACTAGCGTCCTACGAGCAGTACTTC.

The CDR3 region is CASIARGGSYEQYF. CDR3 bases: TGTGCCAGCATCGCGCGAGGGGGCTCCTACGAGCAGTACTTC. V is TRBV7-2 and J is TRBJ2-7; D perhaps matches TRBD1 (6 bases). V lost 7 bases and J lost 0, with 13 bases in between. The CDR3 is 14 residues long. Germline V lookup: CDR1 SGHTA, CDR2 FQGNSA.

The V and J genes are TRBV4-2 and TRBJ2-5; TRBD2 matches at 11 bases. The CDR3 covers 18 residues. V was pared by 4 bases and J by 4 bases, with 14 bases of the junction left unmatched. In germline, CDR1 is LGHNA, CDR2 YNFKEQ. The CDR3 region is CASSRGGSGGAILETQYF. The CDR3, as DNA: TGTGCCAGCAGCCGAGGGGGTAGCGGGGGGGCCATCCTAGAGACCCAGTACTTC.

V gene TRBV20-1 combines with J gene TRBJ1-1; D unclear. The CDR3 spans 11 residues. V was shortened by 2 bases and J by 11 bases, with 12 bases between the two germline ends. CDR1 and CDR2 from the germline V gene are DFQATT and SNEGSKA (reference sequence). The CDR3 nucleotides are TGCAGTGCTAGACGTCAGTATGAGGCTTTCTTT. Translation gives CSARRQYEAFF.

The rearrangement links TRBV5-8 to TRBJ2-1; maybe TRBD2 (7 bases). This CDR3 has 15 amino acids. V dropped 1 base and J dropped 3 bases, with 11 bases sitting between them. Germline V lookup: CDR1 SGHTS, CDR2 YDEGEE. CDR3 sequence (DNA): TGTGCCAGCAGCTTGTGGGGGGGCTACTACAATGAGCAGTTCTTC. This gives the protein CASSLWGGYYNEQFF.

Note on this clone: The junction departs from the called germline gene at one end, perhaps through a read error. The CDR3 reads CASSYTGF. The CDR3 bases are TGTGCCAGCAGCTATACAGGGTTC. The chain joins TRBV7-9 to TRBJ2-3, with D perhaps matching TRBD1 (6 bases). The germline gives CDR1 SEHNR, CDR2 FQNEAQ (reference sequence). The CDR3 runs to 8 residues.

This clone was detected many times. V gene TRBV14 combines with J gene TRBJ1-6; the D gene is possibly TRBD1 (5 bases). V lost 1 base and J lost 9, with 13 bases in between. The CDR3 extends over 15 amino acids. From germline, CDR1 is SGHDN and CDR2 FVKESK. The CDR3 is CASSQVGQGLSPLHF. CDR3 DNA: TGTGCCAGCAGCCAAGTGGGGCAGGGCCTTTCACCCCTCCACTTT.

This chain uses TRBV5-4 with TRBJ1-2, with 9 positions matching TRBD1. CDR1 is SGHNT, CDR2 YYREEE, per germline (reference sequence). With 4 bases clipped from V and 7 bases from J, the junction kept 8 bases outside the gene matches. The CDR3 totals 14 residues. The CDR3 region is CASSLDRGMGGYTF. In DNA, the CDR3 is TGTGCCAGCAGCCTCGACAGGGGGATGGGTGGCTACACCTTC. Looking up the rest from reference TRBV5-4 and TRBJ1-2 gives the full variable domain: ETGVTQSPTHLIKTRGQQVTLRCSSQSGHNTVSWYQQALGQGPQFIFQYYREEENGRGNFPPRFSGLQFPNYSSELNVNALELDDSALYLCASSLDRGMGGYTFGSGTRLTVV.

The chain recombines TRBV30 with TRBJ2-5, with a possible D match to TRBD2 (6 bases). This CDR3 has 11 amino acids. V was clipped by 4 bases and J by 5 bases, with 8 bases between them. Germline V lookup: CDR1 GTSNPN, CDR2 SVGIG (reference sequence). The CDR3 DNA reads as TGTGCCTGGACGGCGGGGGAGACCCAGTACTTC. Its protein product is CAWTAGETQYF.

The chain has TRBV29-1 and TRBJ2-5; unclear D gene. CDR1 is SQVTM and CDR2 is ANQGSEA in the germline V gene. The CDR3 extends over 12 amino acids. Trimming pared 3 bases from V and 4 bases from J, leaving 9 bases between. The CDR3 DNA follows: TGCAGCGTTGACCTAATGGTAGAGACCCAGTACTTC. The encoded protein is CSVDLMVETQYF. The entire variable domain, with the rest obtained from reference TRBV29-1 and TRBJ2-5, is as follows: SAVISQKPSRDICQRGTSLTIQCQVDSQVTMMFWYRQQPGQSLTLIATANQGSEATYESGFVIDKFPISRPNLTFSTLTVSNMSPEDSSIYLCSVDLMVETQYFGPGTRLLVL.

The rearrangement uses TRBV5-8 and TRBJ2-2; 8 bases match TRBD1. The CDR3 spans 13 residues. CDR1 is SGHTS, CDR2 YDEGEE, per germline. V lost 4 bases to trimming and J lost 6 bases; unmatched junction nucleotides: 2. CDR3 in amino acids: CASSDRGAGELFF. The DNA of the CDR3 is TGTGCCAGCAGCGACAGGGGTGCCGGGGAGCTGTTTTTT.

The CDR3 region has the DNA TGTGCCATCAGTGAGAACGGGCCTGAAGCTTTCTTT. It is translated as CAISENGPEAFF. The rearrangement joins TRBV10-3 to TRBJ1-1; no definite D call. This CDR3 spans 12 amino acids. The germline CDR1 and CDR2 sequences are ENHRY and SYGVKD. Between the trimmed V and J ends, which lost 2 bases and 6 bases, there was a span of 7 bases.

The chain carries TRBV27 and TRBJ2-7; 7 nucleotides match TRBD2. Trimming took 8 bases from V and 0 from J; bases not matched to a gene: 7. Germline V gene sequence: CDR1 MNHEY, CDR2 SMNVEV (reference sequence). The length of the CDR3 is 14 residues. The CDR3 DNA reads TGTGCCAGCTCTAGCGGTCTGAGCTCCTACGAGCAGTACTTC. Translation: CASSSGLSSYEQYF.

Only a few counts were recorded for this clone. The J gene is TRBJ2-7, the V gene TRBV7-8, with 7 bases lining up with TRBD1. This CDR3 comprises 15 residues. Germline values: CDR1 SGHVS, CDR2 FQNEAQ. V lost 5 bases, J lost 0 bases, and 7 bases stayed unmatched. CDR3 sequence: CASSPDRATSYEQYF. Written as DNA, the CDR3 is TGTGCCAGCAGCCCCGACAGGGCCACCTCCTACGAGCAGTACTTC. The full variable domain, its missing parts supplied by reference TRBV7-8 and TRBJ2-7, is GAGVSQSPRYKVAKRGQDVALRCDPISGHVSLFWYQQALGQGPEFLTYFQNEAQLDKSGLPSDRFFAERPEGSVSTLKIQRTQQEDSAVYLCASSPDRATSYEQYFGPGTRLTVT.

The chain is built from TRBV9 and TRBJ1-3; unclear D gene. CDR3 length: 15 amino acids. Germline assignment: CDR1 SGDLS and CDR2 YYNGEE. The ends were cut back, 6 bases at V and 2 bases at J, with 15 bases in the middle. CDR3 in DNA: TGTGCCAGCACTTCCGACCCCGGGCCTGGAAACACCATATATTTT. As protein: CASTSDPGPGNTIYF.

The CDR3, as DNA: TGTGCCACCAGCAGTCCTGACAGGGACATTCAGTACTTC. Translating it yields CATSSPDRDIQYF. This sequence joins TRBV15 and TRBJ2-4, with 7 nucleotides matching TRBD1. This CDR3 has 13 amino acids. Looked up from germline, CDR1 is LNHNV and CDR2 is YYDKDF (reference sequence). V was clipped by 3 bases and J by 8 bases; unmatched bases: 4.

The rearrangement joins TRBV25-1 to TRBJ1-4; the D gene is possibly TRBD1 (6 bases). Per the germline V gene, CDR1 is MGHDK and CDR2 is SYGVNS. CDR3 length: 16 amino acids. V shed 4 bases and J shed 4 bases, with 16 bases lying between them. Here the CDR3 reads CASSGWAGGLNEKLFF. CDR3 DNA: TGTGCCAGCAGTGGATGGGCGGGGGGCCTTAATGAAAAACTGTTTTTT.

This clone came up once. The J gene is TRBJ2-3, the V gene TRBV9; D is undetermined. Trimming cost V 4 bases and J 3 bases, with 6 bases left between them. CDR1 SGDLS and CDR2 YYNGEE come from the germline V gene. CDR3 length: 12 residues. The CDR3 coding sequence is TGTGCCAGCAGCAAGGCAACAGATACGCAGTATTTT. It codes for CASSKATDTQYF.

The rearrangement uses TRBV27 and TRBJ2-5, with D unclear. CDR1 MNHEY and CDR2 SMNVEV come from the germline V gene (reference sequence). Trimming left V 10 bases short and J 3 bases short, with 9 bases between. The CDR3 is 11 residues long. DNA for the CDR3: TGTGCCACCCCTTCGGAAGAGACCCAGTACTTC. Protein: CATPSEETQYF.

The V call is TRBV7-9, the J call TRBJ2-5; tentatively, D is TRBD2 (6 bases). Germline CDR1 SEHNR, CDR2 FQNEAQ (reference sequence). Trimming stripped 2 bases from V and 5 bases from J, with 18 bases between. CDR3 length equals 16 residues. For the CDR3, the DNA is TGTGCCAGCAGCTTACCGAGGGGTAGCGGAGGTGAGACCCAGTACTTC. It is translated as CASSLPRGSGGETQYF.

The genes are TRBV18 and TRBJ1-2; 9 bases match TRBD1. The CDR3 contains 13 residues. The V and J ends lost 5 bases and 5 bases, in that order; junction bases with no gene match: 3. Germline CDR1 KGHSH, CDR2 LQKENI. The CDR3 DNA follows: TGTGCCAGCTCATCCGGACAGGGGTATGGCTACACCTTC. Encoded protein: CASSSGQGYGYTF.

The chain couples TRBV15 to TRBJ2-7, with D perhaps TRBD1 (5 bases). The germline V gene encodes CDR1 LNHNV and CDR2 YYDKDF (reference sequence). V lost 0 bases and J 3 bases, leaving 9 bases between the germline ends. There are 14 residues in the CDR3. CDR3 residues: CATSREIRDYEQYF. CDR3 in DNA: TGTGCCACCAGCAGAGAGATCAGGGACTACGAGCAGTACTTC.